This T cell receptor (beta chain) was identified in a study of blood T cell repertoires in COVID-19. Per the original data handling: By means of reference gene primer amplification, nucleated cell counts were estimated. Measured with immunoSEQ multiplex PCR; TCRdb has only the in-frame clones, and not every one. For V, J and clone size, that table is used; D and trimming come from the DNA. The table includes approximately 25,000 clones, over 60% detected once. Sample: peripheral blood. This sequence was found in a woman older than 75 with acute or convalescent COVID-19.

CDR3 residues: CASSPGQQETQYF. CDR3 nucleotide sequence: TGTGCCAGCAGCCCGGGACAGCAAGAGACCCAGTACTTC. V gene TRBV4-2 combines with J gene TRBJ2-5; 7 positions agree with TRBD1. This CDR3 has 13 amino acids. The germline V gene has CDR1 LGHNA and CDR2 YNFKEQ. The J segment lost 2 bases and the V segment lost 4 bases, leaving 1 base of the junction unmatched.